The TCR beta chain described here comes from a study of Graves' ophthalmopathy and Graves' hyperthyroidism. Regarding the study as a whole: The 13-signature model separated ophthalmopathy from stable hyperthyroidism at around 88% sensitivity and roughly 80% specificity.

Comments on this clonotype: Its antigen is undetermined.

From RNA, the CDR3 regions of TCR beta chains were amplified and sequenced. A first-round RT-PCR used HTBI primers, followed by a second-round multiplex PCR. TCRdb itself ran the multiplex PCR reads through MiXCR, one entry per CDR3 protein. Of about 660,000 distinct CDR3 sequences in the sample, 35% to 50% were seen once. V dropped 8 bases and J dropped 0 bases, with 14 bases sitting between them. The germline CDR1 and CDR2 sequences are LNHDA and SQIVND (reference sequence). The CDR3 consists of 14 residues. The TCR was taken from an adult man with Graves' ophthalmopathy. Sequences were obtained from peripheral blood. The chain carries TRBV19 and TRBJ2-7; TRBD1 is a possible D gene (6 bases). The CDR3 here is CASRGQSSSYEQYF. The CDR3 DNA is TGTGCCAGTCGTGGACAGTCAAGCTCCTACGAGCAGTACTTC.